The clone carrying this TCR beta chain was recorded a few times. In the original analysis: Amplification from reference gene primers served as the basis for estimated nucleated cell counts. Assay used: immunoSEQ multiplex PCR; TCRdb lists only in-frame clones, some missing. Clone size and V and J calls were adopted from that table, with D and trimming inferred from the DNA. The sample lists under 40,000 clones, 70% to 90% occurring once. This specimen comes from a study of blood T cell repertoires in COVID-19. Study-level information: From the United States, Italy and Spain came samples of acute and convalescent COVID-19. In each case, the material was cDNA or gDNA derived from T cells, B-cell-depleted T cells, or PBMCs.

CDR3 size: 15 residues. The V gene lost 3 bases and the J gene lost 7 bases, with 16 bases spanning the gap. Germline assignment: CDR1 LNHNV and CDR2 YYDKDF (reference sequence). This clonotype was sampled from a man aged 70 or older with active COVID-19. This chain joins TRBV15 and TRBJ1-5; D ambiguous. The sequenced sample was peripheral blood. The CDR3 bases are TGTGCCACCAGCAGGGGTGATCAGATCGGGCAGCCCCAGCATTTT. This codes for CATSRGDQIGQPQHF.